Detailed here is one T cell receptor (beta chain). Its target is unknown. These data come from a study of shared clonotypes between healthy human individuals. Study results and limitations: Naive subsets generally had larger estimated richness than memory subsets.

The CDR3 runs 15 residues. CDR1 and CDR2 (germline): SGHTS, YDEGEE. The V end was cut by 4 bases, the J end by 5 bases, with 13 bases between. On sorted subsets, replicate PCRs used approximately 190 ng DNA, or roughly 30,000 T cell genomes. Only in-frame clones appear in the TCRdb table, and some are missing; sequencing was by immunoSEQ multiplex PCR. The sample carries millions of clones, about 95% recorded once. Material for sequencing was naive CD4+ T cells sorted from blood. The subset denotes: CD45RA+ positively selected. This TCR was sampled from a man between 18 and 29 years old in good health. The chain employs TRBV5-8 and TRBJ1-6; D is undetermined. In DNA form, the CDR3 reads TGTGCCAGCAGCCTCGGTGTGGGCCATAATTCACCCCTCCACTTT. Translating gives CASSLGVGHNSPLHF.